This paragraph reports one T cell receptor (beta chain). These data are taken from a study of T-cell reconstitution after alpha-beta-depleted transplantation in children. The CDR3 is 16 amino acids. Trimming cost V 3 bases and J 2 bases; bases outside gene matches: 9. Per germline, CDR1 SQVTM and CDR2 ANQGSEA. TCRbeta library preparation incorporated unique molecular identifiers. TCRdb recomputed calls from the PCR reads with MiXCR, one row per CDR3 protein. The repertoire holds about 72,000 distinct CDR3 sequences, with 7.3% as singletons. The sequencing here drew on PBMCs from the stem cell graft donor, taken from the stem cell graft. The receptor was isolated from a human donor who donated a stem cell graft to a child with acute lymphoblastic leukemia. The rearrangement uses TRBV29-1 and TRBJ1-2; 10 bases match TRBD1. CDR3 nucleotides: TGCAGCGTTGATACGGGACAGGGGTTTTTGAACTATGGCTACACCTTC. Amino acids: CSVDTGQGFLNYGYTF.